This TCR beta chain was found in a study of metastatic and nonmetastatic thyroid tumors. Patients underwent thyroid surgery, and none had received any treatment before it. Authors' methods: The study's classifier, a distant-metastasis tool for papillary thyroid cancer, was built using CDR3 differences across clinicopathological groups. TCRdb re-called clones via MiXCR from the PCR reads. Clone size and V and J calls follow TCRdb, not the original study. The sample contains about 38,000 clones, approximately 26% of which appear only once. V lost 6 bases, J lost 1 base, and 13 bases stayed unmatched. Germline V lookup: CDR1 MNHNY, CDR2 SVGAGI (reference sequence). The CDR3 length is 18 residues. This clone was recorded many times. Its antigen is still unknown. General study findings and limits: Benign nodules reportedly had significantly lower TCR beta diversity than malignant thyroid tumors in blood and tumor.

The sequence was obtained from a female donor with papillary thyroid cancer or a benign thyroid nodule (not recorded which). Some clones in this sample may be carry-over from other donors' samples. The genes are TRBV6-6 and TRBJ2-3, with 10 positions matching TRBD2. Sample: blood. The CDR3 protein is CASRMGGEREGGTDTQYF. Here the CDR3 DNA reads TGTGCCAGCAGGATGGGGGGGGAGCGGGAGGGGGGCACAGATACGCAGTATTTT.